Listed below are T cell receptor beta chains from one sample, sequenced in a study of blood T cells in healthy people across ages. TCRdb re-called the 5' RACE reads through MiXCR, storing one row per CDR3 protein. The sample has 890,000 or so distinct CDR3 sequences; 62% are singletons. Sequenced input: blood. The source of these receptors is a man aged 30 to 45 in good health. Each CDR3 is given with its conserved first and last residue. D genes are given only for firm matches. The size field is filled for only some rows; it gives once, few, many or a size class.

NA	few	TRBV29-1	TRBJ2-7	TGCAGCGTTGTAGGTCCGACGGGACCTGGCCCCTACGAGCAGTACTTC	CSVVGPTGPGPYEQYF
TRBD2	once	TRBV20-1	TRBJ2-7	TGCAGTGCCAGGAGGACTAGCGGGGGGACGCCCCACGAGCAGTACTTC	CSARRTSGGTPHEQYF
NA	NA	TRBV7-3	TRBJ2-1	TGTGCCAGCAGCTCGTCCCGGGGCTCCAATGAGCAGTTCTTC	CASSSSRGSNEQFF
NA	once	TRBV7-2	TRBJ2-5	TGTGTCAGCAGCCTCATTACAGGGAAAGAGACCCAGTACTTC	CVSSLITGKETQYF
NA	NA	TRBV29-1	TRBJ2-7	TGCAGCGTTGTATACGGATACGAGCAGTACTTC	CSVVYGYEQYF
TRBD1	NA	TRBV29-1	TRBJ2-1	TGCAGCGCCACGGGACAGTACAATGAGCAGTTCTTC	CSATGQYNEQFF
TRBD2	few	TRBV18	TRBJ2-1	TGTGCCAGCTCACCAGGGGCGAGCGGGGGTCGGGATGAGCAGTTCTTC	CASSPGASGGRDEQFF
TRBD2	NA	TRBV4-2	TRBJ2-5	TGTGCCAGCAGCAAAGATATCGGCGGGGGGGCGTACCAAGAGACCCAGTACTTC	CASSKDIGGGAYQETQYF
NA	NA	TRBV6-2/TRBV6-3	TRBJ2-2	TGTGCCAGCCTACTAGCAAACACCGGGGAGCTGTTTTTT	CASLLANTGELFF
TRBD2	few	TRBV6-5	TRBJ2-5	TGTGCCAGTAGTTGGGGAGGGGCCCAAGAGACCCAGTACTTC	CASSWGGAQETQYF
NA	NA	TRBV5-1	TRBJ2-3	TGCGCCAGCAGCTTGGTAGGTGACCCAGATACGCAGTATTTT	CASSLVGDPDTQYF
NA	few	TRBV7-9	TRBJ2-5	TGTGCCAGCAACCCCTACGAGGAAGAGACCCAGTACTTC	CASNPYEEETQYF
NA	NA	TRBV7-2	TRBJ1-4	TGTGCCAGCAGCTTGGGAGGGGAAGCGGAAAAACTGTTTTTT	CASSLGGEAEKLFF
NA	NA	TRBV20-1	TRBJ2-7	TGCAGTGCTAGAGATGAAAACAGGGCCAGATACGAGCAGTACTTC	CSARDENRARYEQYF
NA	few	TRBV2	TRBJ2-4	TGTGCCAGAAGGGGGTATGAAAACATTCAGTACTTC	CARRGYENIQYF
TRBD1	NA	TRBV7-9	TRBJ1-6	TGTGCCAGCAGCTGCTCGGACAGGGGAACCCTCCACTTT	CASSCSDRGTLHF
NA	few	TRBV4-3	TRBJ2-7	TGCGCCAGCAGCCAAGATGTGGGGAAGGGTGCTACGGGCGAGCAGTACTTC	CASSQDVGKGATGEQYF
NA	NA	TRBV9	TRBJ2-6	TGTGCCAGCAGCGCCCGAAGTCCCGGGGCCAACGTCCTGACTTTC	CASSARSPGANVLTF
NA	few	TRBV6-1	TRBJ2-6	TGTGCCAGCAGTGCCGAGCTGGAGTCTGGGGCCAACGTCCTGACTTTC	CASSAELESGANVLTF
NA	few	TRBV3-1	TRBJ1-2	TGTGCCAGCAGCCAAGAGCCCAGGGGCGGCTACACCTTC	CASSQEPRGGYTF
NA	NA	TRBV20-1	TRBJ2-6	TGCAGCGCTAGAGATATCGGGGGGCGCTGGTCTCCTGGGGCCAACGTCCTGACTTTC	CSARDIGGRWSPGANVLTF
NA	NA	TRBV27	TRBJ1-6	TGTGCCAGCAGTTTAGTAAGGACCCATATTAATTCACCCCTCCACTTT	CASSLVRTHINSPLHF
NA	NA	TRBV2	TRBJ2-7	TGTGCCAGCAGGTCTCACGAGCAGTACTTC	CASRSHEQYF
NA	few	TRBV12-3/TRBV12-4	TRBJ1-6	TGTGCCAGCAGTTTAGCGCGTTCTCCGGGGACTTCACCCCTCCACTTT	CASSLARSPGTSPLHF
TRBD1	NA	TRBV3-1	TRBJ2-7	TGTGCCAGCAGCCAAGATAGAGGGGGCCGGGGTGACGAGCAGTACTTC	CASSQDRGGRGDEQYF
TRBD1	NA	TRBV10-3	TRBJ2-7	TGTGCCATCAGGGCCGACAGGGACGCTATCTACGAGCAGTACTTC	CAIRADRDAIYEQYF
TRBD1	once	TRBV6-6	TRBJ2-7	TGTGCCACCCTATACTCCGGGACAGCTTCCTACGAGCAGTACTTC	CATLYSGTASYEQYF
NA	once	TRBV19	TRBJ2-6	TGTGCCAGTAGTATAGCAGGGGAGGGGGCCAACGTCCTGACTTTC	CASSIAGEGANVLTF
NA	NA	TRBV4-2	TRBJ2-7	TGTGCCAGCAGCCAAGATAAGGGGCGGGACATCTACGAGCAGTACTTC	CASSQDKGRDIYEQYF
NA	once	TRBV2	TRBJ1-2	TGTGCCAGCACAGGCCGTGGGGCCTATGGCTACACCTTC	CASTGRGAYGYTF
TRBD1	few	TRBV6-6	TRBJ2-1	TGTGCCAGCAGTTACTCGGTCACAGGGGGAGATTACAATGAGCAGTTCTTC	CASSYSVTGGDYNEQFF
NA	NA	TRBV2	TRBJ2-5	TGTGCCAGCAGTGTGGTGGGGGAGACCCAGTACTTC	CASSVVGETQYF
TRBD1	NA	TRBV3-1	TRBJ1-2	TGTGCCAGCAGCCAAGGCCGCGGGGACAGGGGTGTCTACACCTTC	CASSQGRGDRGVYTF
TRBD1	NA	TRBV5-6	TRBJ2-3	TGTGCCAGCATCGATCTAACAGGGGGCGTAGATGGAGATACGCAGTATTTT	CASIDLTGGVDGDTQYF
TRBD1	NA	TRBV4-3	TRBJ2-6	TGCGCCAGCAGCCAATACCGACAGGGGGTAGCGTCTGGGGCCAACGTCCTGACTTTC	CASSQYRQGVASGANVLTF
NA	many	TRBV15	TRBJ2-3	TGTGCCACCAGCAGAGAGGGCGGGACGGGTACGCAGTATTTT	CATSREGGTGTQYF
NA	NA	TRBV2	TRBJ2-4	TGTGCCAGCAGTGAGAACCCGAGGAACATTCAGTACTTC	CASSENPRNIQYF
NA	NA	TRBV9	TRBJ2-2	TGTGCCAGCAGCACTAGTGGCGGGGAGCTGTTTTTT	CASSTSGGELFF
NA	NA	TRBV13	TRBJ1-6	TGTGCCAACACGGGCTCACCCCTCCACTTT	CANTGSPLHF
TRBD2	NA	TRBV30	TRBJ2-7	TGTGCCTGGGAGGGAGGGACCTACGAGCAGTACTTC	CAWEGGTYEQYF
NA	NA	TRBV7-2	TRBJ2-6	TGTGCCAGCGGTTACATGTCCCTCTCTGGGGCCAACGTCCTGACTTTC	CASGYMSLSGANVLTF
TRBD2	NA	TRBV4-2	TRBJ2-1	TGTGCCAGCAGCTTAGGAGTAGCGGGGTACAATGAGCAGTTCTTC	CASSLGVAGYNEQFF
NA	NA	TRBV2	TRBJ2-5	TGTGCCAGCAATTGGGAGAGGGGTTTTCGCGAGACCCAGTACTTC	CASNWERGFRETQYF
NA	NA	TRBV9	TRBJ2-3	TGTACCAGCAGCGTAGATGGCTCATTTAGTTCCACAGATACGCAGTATTTT	CTSSVDGSFSSTDTQYF